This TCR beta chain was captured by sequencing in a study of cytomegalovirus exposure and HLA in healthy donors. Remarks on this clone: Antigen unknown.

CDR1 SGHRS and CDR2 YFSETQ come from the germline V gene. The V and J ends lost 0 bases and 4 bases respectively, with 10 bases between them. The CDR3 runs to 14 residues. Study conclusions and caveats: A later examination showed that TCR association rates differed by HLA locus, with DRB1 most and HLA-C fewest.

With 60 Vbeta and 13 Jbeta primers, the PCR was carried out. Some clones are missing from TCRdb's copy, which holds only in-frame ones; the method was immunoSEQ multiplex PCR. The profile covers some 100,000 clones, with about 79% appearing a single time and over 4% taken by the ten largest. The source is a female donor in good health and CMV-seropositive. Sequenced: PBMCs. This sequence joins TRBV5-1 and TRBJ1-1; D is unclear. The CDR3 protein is CASSLAPGTTEAFF. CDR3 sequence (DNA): TGCGCCAGCAGCTTGGCACCGGGAACCACTGAAGCTTTCTTT.